Listed below are T cell receptor beta chains from one sample, sequenced in a study of identical twins. TCRdb re-analysed the 5' RACE reads in MiXCR, keeping a single row per CDR3 protein. The table lists 1.5 million to 2 million distinct CDR3 sequences, more than 30% of them singletons, with 0.27% in the top ten. The sample consisted of cord blood. The receptors were gathered from a newborn girl in good health. Each CDR3 is given with its conserved first and last residue. The D gene is left open where the match is weak. Size is stated for part of the rows, as once, few or many counts, or as a class when the clone is expanded.

>TRBV25-1|.|TRBD1|TRBJ2-7
CASSEGTGGRTFEQYF
TGTGCCAGCAGTGAAGGGACAGGGGGCAGGACCTTCGAGCAGTACTTC
>TRBV7-2|.|.|TRBJ2-3
CASSLAPRADTQYF
TGTGCCAGCAGCTTAGCGCCGCGGGCTGATACGCAGTATTTT
>TRBV20-1|few|TRBD2|TRBJ2-7
CSAPASGRLYEQYF
TGCAGTGCTCCGGCTAGCGGGAGATTGTACGAGCAGTACTTC
>TRBV5-1|.|TRBD2|TRBJ2-3
CASSRRGTHTDTQYF
TGCGCCAGCAGCAGGCGGGGGACTCACACAGATACGCAGTATTTT
>TRBV11-2|.|.|TRBJ2-3
CASRRESGRRDTDTQYF
TGTGCCAGCAGGCGAGAATCGGGGCGGCGGGACACAGATACGCAGTATTTT
>TRBV6-5|few|TRBD1|TRBJ2-1
CASSSGTGHHEQFF
TGTGCCAGCAGTTCCGGGACAGGCCACCATGAGCAGTTCTTC
>TRBV27|few|.|TRBJ1-1
CASSLERGPVNTEAFF
TGTGCCAGCAGTTTGGAACGGGGGCCGGTGAACACTGAAGCTTTCTTT
>TRBV11-3|.|.|TRBJ1-1
CASSLNFKGQNTEAFF
TGTGCCAGCAGCTTAAATTTCAAGGGCCAGAACACTGAAGCTTTCTTT
>TRBV6-4|few|.|TRBJ1-2
CASSDPSIPGAYGYTF
TGTGCCAGCAGTGACCCCTCGATTCCAGGGGCCTATGGCTACACCTTC
>TRBV5-1|.|.|TRBJ2-5
CASGLKETQYF
TGCGCCAGCGGACTGAAAGAGACCCAGTACTTC
>TRBV27|.|TRBD2|TRBJ2-7
CASSLFVTSNEQYF
TGTGCCAGCAGTTTATTCGTGACTAGCAATGAGCAGTACTTC
>TRBV7-2|.|TRBD1|TRBJ2-1
CASSPDRGEQFF
TGTGCCAGCAGCCCGGACAGGGGTGAGCAGTTCTTC
>TRBV27|.|TRBD1|TRBJ2-1
CASSLDRAPEQFF
TGTGCCAGCAGTTTAGACAGGGCCCCCGAGCAGTTCTTC
>TRBV20-1|few|.|TRBJ2-7
CSAPGVHNEQYF
TGCAGTGCCCCGGGAGTCCACAATGAGCAGTACTTC
>TRBV20-1|few|TRBD2|TRBJ2-1
CSAGTSGPYNEQFF
TGCAGTGCAGGGACTAGCGGGCCCTACAATGAGCAGTTCTTC
>TRBV5-1|.|TRBD2|TRBJ2-1
CANSLGLAGALYSEQFF
TGCGCCAACAGCTTAGGACTAGCGGGAGCCTTATACAGTGAGCAGTTCTTC
>TRBV6-1|.|.|TRBJ1-4
CASSESPKGTNEKLFF
TGTGCCAGCAGTGAATCACCCAAGGGAACTAATGAAAAACTGTTTTTT
>TRBV28|.|TRBD1|TRBJ1-6
CASSTTGGAYNSPLHF
TGTGCCAGCAGCACCACAGGGGGGGCTTATAATTCACCCCTCCACTTT
>TRBV11-2|.|TRBD2|TRBJ2-7
CASSSFLAGSYEQYF
TGTGCCAGCAGCTCCTTCCTAGCGGGTTCCTACGAGCAGTACTTC
>TRBV20-1|.|TRBD2|TRBJ2-1
CSAQGTSGSYEQFF
TGCAGTGCTCAAGGGACTAGCGGGAGCTATGAGCAGTTCTTC